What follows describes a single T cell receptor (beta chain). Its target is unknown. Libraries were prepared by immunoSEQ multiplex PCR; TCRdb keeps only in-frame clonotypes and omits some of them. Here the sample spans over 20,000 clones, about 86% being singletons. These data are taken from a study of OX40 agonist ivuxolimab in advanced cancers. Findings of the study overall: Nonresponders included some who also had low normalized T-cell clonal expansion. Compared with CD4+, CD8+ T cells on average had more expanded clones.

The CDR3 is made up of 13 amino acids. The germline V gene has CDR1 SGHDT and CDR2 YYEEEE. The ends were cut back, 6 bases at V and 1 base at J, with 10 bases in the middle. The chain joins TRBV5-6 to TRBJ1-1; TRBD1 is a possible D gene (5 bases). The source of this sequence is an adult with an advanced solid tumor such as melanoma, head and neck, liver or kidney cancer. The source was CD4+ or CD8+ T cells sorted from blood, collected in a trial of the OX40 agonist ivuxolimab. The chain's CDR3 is CASIDSQNTEAFF. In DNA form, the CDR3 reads TGTGCCAGCATCGACAGCCAGAACACTGAAGCTTTCTTT.